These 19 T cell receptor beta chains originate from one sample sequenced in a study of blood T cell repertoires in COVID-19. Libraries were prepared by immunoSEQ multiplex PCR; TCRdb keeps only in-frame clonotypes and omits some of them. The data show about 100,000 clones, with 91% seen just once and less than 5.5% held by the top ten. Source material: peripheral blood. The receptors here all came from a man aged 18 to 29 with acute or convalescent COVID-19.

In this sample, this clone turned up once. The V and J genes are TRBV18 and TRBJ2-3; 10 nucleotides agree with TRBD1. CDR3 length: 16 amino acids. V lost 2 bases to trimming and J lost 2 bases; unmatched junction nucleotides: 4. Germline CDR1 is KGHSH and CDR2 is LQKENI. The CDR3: CASSPIGTGVTDTQYF. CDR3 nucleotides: TGTGCCAGCTCACCAATCGGGACAGGGGTCACAGATACGCAGTATTTT.

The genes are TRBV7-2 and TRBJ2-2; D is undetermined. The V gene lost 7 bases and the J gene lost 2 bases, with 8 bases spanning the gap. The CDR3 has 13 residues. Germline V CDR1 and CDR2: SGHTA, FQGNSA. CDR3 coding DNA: TGTGCCAGCATCACGACTAACACCGGGGAGCTGTTTTTT. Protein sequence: CASITTNTGELFF.

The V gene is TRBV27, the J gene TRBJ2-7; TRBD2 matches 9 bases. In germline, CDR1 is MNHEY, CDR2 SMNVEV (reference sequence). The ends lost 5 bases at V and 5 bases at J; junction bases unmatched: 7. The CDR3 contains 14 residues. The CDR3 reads CASSSSGSRNEQYF. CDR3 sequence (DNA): TGTGCCAGCAGTAGTAGCGGGAGCCGGAACGAGCAGTACTTC.

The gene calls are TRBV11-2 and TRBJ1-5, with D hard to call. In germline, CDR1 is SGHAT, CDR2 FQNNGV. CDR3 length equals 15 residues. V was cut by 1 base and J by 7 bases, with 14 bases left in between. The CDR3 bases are TGTGCCAGCAGCTTAGCCGGCTTGACGGGGCAGCCCCAGCATTTT. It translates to CASSLAGLTGQPQHF.

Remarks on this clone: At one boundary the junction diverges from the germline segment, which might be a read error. Here the CDR3 reads CASRQSLVPGKQQPQHF. The CDR3 nucleotides are TGCGCCAGCAGACAATCGCTCGTGCCAGGGAAGCAGCAGCCCCAGCATTTT. The chain uses TRBV23-1 and TRBJ1-5; D is perhaps TRBD1 (5 bases). TRBV23-1 is reported as an ORF; its role is uncertain. This CDR3 spans 17 amino acids.

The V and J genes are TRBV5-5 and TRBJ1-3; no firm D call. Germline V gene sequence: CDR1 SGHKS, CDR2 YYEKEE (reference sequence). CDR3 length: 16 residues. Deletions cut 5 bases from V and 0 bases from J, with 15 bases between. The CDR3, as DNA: TGTGCCAGCAGGCTCGACACCGCGAGCTCTGGAAACACCATATATTTT. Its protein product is CASRLDTASSGNTIYF.

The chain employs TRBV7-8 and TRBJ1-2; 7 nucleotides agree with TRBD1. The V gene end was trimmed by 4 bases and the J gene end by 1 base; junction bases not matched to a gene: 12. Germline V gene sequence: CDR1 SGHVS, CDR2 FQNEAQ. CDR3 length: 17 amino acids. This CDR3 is CASSSLQGNPLNYGYTF. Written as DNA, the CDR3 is TGTGCCAGCAGCTCGCTACAGGGGAACCCCCTTAACTATGGCTACACCTTC.

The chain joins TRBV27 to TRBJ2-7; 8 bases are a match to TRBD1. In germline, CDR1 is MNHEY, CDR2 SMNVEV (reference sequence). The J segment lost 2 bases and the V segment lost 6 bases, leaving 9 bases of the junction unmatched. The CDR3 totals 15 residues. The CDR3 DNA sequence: TGTGCCAGCAGACAAACTTTGGGACAGGCCTACGAGCAGTACTTC. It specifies CASRQTLGQAYEQYF.

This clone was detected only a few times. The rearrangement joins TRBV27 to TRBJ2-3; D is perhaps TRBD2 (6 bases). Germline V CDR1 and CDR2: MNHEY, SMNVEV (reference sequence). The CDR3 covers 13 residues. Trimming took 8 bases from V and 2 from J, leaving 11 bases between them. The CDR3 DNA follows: TGTGCCAGCGGCTTACTAGCCACAGATACGCAGTATTTT. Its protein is CASGLLATDTQYF.

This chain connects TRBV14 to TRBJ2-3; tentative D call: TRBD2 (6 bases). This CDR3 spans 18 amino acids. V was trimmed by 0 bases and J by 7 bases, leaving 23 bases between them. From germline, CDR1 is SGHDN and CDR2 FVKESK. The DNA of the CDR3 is TGTGCCAGCAGCCAAGACTTACGCGGGGCCGCCGGCGGGCATACGCAGTATTTT. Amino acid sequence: CASSQDLRGAAGGHTQYF. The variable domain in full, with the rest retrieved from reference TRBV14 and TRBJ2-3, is EAGVTQFPSHSVIEKGQTVTLRCDPISGHDNLYWYRRVMGKEIKFLLHFVKESKQDESGMPNNRFLAERTGGTYSTLKVQPAELEDSGVYFCASSQDLRGAAGGHTQYFGPGTRLTVL.

This CDR3 is CASSPYTGTEAFF. CDR3 nucleotides: TGTGCCAGCAGCCCCTACACGGGGACTGAAGCTTTCTTT. V and J are TRBV7-2 and TRBJ1-1; the D is unclear. Trimming removed 5 bases from V and 5 bases from J, with 12 bases in between. Germline V lookup: CDR1 SGHTA, CDR2 FQGNSA. The CDR3 is 13 residues long.

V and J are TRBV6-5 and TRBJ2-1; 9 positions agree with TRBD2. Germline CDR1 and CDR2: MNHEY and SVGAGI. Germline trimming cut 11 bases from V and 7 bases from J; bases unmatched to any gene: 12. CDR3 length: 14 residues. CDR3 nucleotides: TGTGCCGTCCCCGGGACTAGCAACACGAATGAGCAGTTCTTC. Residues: CAVPGTSNTNEQFF.

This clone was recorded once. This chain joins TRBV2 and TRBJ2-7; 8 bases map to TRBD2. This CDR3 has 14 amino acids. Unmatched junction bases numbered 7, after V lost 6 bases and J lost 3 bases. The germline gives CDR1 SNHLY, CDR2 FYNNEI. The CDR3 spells CASSLEGTSYEQYF. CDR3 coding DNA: TGTGCCAGCAGCCTAGAGGGGACTAGCTACGAGCAGTACTTC.

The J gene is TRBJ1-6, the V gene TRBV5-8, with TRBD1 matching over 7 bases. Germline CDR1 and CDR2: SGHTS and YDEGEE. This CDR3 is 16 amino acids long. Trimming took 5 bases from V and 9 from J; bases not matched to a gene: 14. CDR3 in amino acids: CASRNRAGGIISPLHF. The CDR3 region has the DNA TGTGCCAGCAGAAATCGAGCAGGGGGTATAATTTCACCCCTCCACTTT.

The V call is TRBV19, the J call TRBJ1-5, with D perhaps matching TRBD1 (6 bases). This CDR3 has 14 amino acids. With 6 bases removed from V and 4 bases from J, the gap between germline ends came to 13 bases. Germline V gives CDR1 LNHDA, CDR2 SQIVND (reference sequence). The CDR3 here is CASSSRTVNQPQHF. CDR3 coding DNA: TGTGCCAGTAGCAGCAGGACAGTGAATCAGCCCCAGCATTTT.

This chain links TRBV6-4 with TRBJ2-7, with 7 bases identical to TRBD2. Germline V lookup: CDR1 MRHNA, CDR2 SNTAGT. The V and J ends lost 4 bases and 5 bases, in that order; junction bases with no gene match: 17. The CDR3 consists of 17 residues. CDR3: CASSGGGLAGGLDEQYF. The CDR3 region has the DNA TGTGCCAGCAGTGGGGGTGGATTAGCGGGTGGATTGGACGAGCAGTACTTC.

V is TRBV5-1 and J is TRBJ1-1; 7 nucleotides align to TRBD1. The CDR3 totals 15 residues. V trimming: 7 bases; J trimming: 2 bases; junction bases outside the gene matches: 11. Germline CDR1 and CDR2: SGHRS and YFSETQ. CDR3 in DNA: TGCGCCAGCCTCAGCCCCACAGGGGCCAACACTGAAGCTTTCTTT. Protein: CASLSPTGANTEAFF.

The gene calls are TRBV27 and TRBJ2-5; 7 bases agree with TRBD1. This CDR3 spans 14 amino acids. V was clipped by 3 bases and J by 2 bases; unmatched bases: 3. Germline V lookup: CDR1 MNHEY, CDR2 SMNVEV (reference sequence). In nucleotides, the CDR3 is TGTGCCAGCAGTTTGGGGACAGCGCAAGAGACCCAGTACTTC. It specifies CASSLGTAQETQYF.

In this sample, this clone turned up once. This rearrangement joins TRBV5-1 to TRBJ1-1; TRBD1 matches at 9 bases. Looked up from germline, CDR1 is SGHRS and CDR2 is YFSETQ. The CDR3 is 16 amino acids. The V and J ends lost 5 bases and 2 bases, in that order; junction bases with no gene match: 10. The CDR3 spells CASRAGTGIFNTEAFF. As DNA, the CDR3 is TGCGCCAGCAGGGCCGGGACAGGGATTTTTAACACTGAAGCTTTCTTT.